This TCR beta chain emerged from a study of OX40 agonist ivuxolimab in advanced cancers. Regarding the complete study: Ivuxolimab was a fully human IgG2 agonistic monoclonal antibody targeting the costimulatory receptor OX40 (CD134). Intravenous ivuxolimab was administered to patients every 2 weeks at six dose levels: 0.01, 0.1, 0.3, 1.5, 3 and 10 mg/kg. Of the approximately 53 patients in dose escalation, some 19 had hepatocellular carcinoma, some 15 had melanoma, 9 had renal cell carcinoma and 9 had head and neck cancer. In the dose-escalation cohort, approximately 83% of patients were male, and the mean age was roughly 60 years with a range of 23 to 79. Prior anti-PD-1, anti-PD-L1 or anti-CTLA-4 therapy was permitted, and checkpoint inhibitors had been received by about 36% of dose-escalation patients. Partial responses occurred in three dose-escalation patients: two with cutaneous melanoma and one with hepatocellular carcinoma. The purpose of peripheral TCRbeta sequencing was to test whether ivuxolimab changed TCR sequence diversity and led to clonal T-cell expansion. The paper describes the monotherapy dose-escalation part (N of about 52 patients) of the phase I trial of ivuxolimab.

To sequence the TCRbeta CDR3 region, genomic DNA was isolated from the sorted cells. The immunoSEQ Assay was used to sequence the TCRbeta CDR3 regions. The source is immuneACCESS, and TCRdb retained only in-frame sequences with V and J called. Part of the clones is not carried over; for the studies checked, unresolved V genes explain less than half of this, and the remainder is unexplained. This sample comprises 57,000 or so clones, 84% of them detected only once. 4.6% of the sample lies in the top ten. Patients with autoimmune disease history or receiving systemic immunosuppression were excluded from the trial. Peripheral blood for TCR sequencing was drawn from every dose cohort at baseline, at cycle 4 day 1 and at cycle 7 day 1. The samples were taken from a phase I, first-in-human, multicenter, open-label dose-escalation trial of ivuxolimab. The trial enrolled adults with locally advanced or metastatic head and neck squamous cell, hepatocellular, melanoma or renal cell carcinoma. CD4+ and CD8+ T cells were sorted separately from peripheral blood before TCR sequencing.

From the cysteine through the phenylalanine, the CDR3 covers 13 amino acids. Kept here is only the CDR3 DNA, which spans 39 bases and is read in frame from base 1. Relative to germline, V is 1 base shorter and J is 3 bases shorter, with 8 bases between their ends. CDR1 and CDR2 are drawn from the germline V gene: SGHRS, YFSETQ. Broad study findings and their caveats: At doses of 0.1 to 3.0 mg/kg, clonal expansion of both CD4+ and CD8+ blood T cells was observed from baseline to week 6. Low levels of normalized T-cell clonal expansion were also shown by some nonresponding patients. After ivuxolimab, more expanded clones were found on average in CD8+ T cells than in CD4+ T cells. In partial responders in the 0.1-3.0 mg/kg groups, normalized peripheral clonal expansion was found to be among the lowest, especially among CD8+ T cells. The antigen specificity of the peripheral T cells that underwent clonal expansion was not determined.

As regards this clone: The antigen it recognizes is unknown. Per-nucleotide qualities are absent, and no much larger clonotype sits a single base away.

The starting material was CD4+ or CD8+ T cells sorted from blood, obtained in a trial of the OX40 agonist ivuxolimab. The rearrangement joined TRBV5-1 to TRBJ2-7; too little of a D gene remains to name it. This receptor was identified in an adult with an advanced solid tumor such as melanoma, head and neck, liver or kidney cancer. The DNA sequence is given as TGCGCCAGCAGCTTGAACGCGGACTACGAGCAGTACTTC. Its translation is CASSLNADYEQYF.